These T cell receptor beta chains were read from a single sample in a study of shared T cell receptors in the human thymus. The method was immunoSEQ multiplex PCR; TCRdb's version includes in-frame clones alone and lacks a portion of them. The sample yields under 850,000 clones, 70% to 90% seen once. This sample was also put to use in a study of human thymus T cells.

The sequencing sample was made of thymocytes. The receptors were sampled from a boy in the first two years of life with a congenital heart defect. The CDR3 runs from the conserved cysteine through the conserved F or W. Each record gives: CDR3 length, V gene, J gene, CDR3 protein.

CDR3 length: 16; V gene: TRBV4-1; J gene: TRBJ2-7; CDR3 protein: CASSPGGCRGCYEQYF
CDR3 length: 12; V gene: TRBV6-1; J gene: TRBJ2-7; CDR3 protein: CASRPNNREQYF
CDR3 length: 14; V gene: TRBV19; J gene: TRBJ1-2; CDR3 protein: CASSADSADYGYTF
CDR3 length: 18; V gene: TRBV7-8; J gene: TRBJ2-5; CDR3 protein: CASSATHQLQGFQETQYF
CDR3 length: 14; V gene: TRBV7-3; J gene: TRBJ2-3; CDR3 protein: CASSLSQEVDTQYF
CDR3 length: 18; V gene: TRBV4-1; J gene: TRBJ2-1; CDR3 protein: CASSQERGLAGERGEQFF
CDR3 length: 18; V gene: TRBV4-1; J gene: TRBJ2-1; CDR3 protein: CASSQDWEGDWTAGEQFF
CDR3 length: 16; V gene: TRBV10-2; J gene: TRBJ1-6; CDR3 protein: CASSEGQGEGNSPLHF
CDR3 length: 18; V gene: TRBV4-3; J gene: TRBJ2-2; CDR3 protein: CASSQRKLAGANTGELFF
CDR3 length: 15; V gene: TRBV11-2; J gene: TRBJ2-7; CDR3 protein: CASSLALARPYEQYF
CDR3 length: 11; V gene: TRBV19; J gene: TRBJ2-4; CDR3 protein: CASIQRNIQYF
CDR3 length: 15; V gene: TRBV6-5; J gene: TRBJ2-7; CDR3 protein: CASSYQSGGPYEQYF
CDR3 length: 12; V gene: TRBV14; J gene: TRBJ2-7; CDR3 protein: CASSLVGYEQYF
CDR3 length: 17; V gene: TRBV5-4; J gene: TRBJ2-6; CDR3 protein: CASSRGQLTSGANVLTF
CDR3 length: 16; V gene: TRBV4-3; J gene: TRBJ2-5; CDR3 protein: CASSQDEAGEEETQYF
CDR3 length: 16; V gene: TRBV5-4; J gene: TRBJ1-2; CDR3 protein: CASSSQYRQANYGYTF
CDR3 length: 13; V gene: TRBV28; J gene: TRBJ2-5; CDR3 protein: CASNFLGRETQYF
CDR3 length: 13; V gene: TRBV7-3; J gene: TRBJ2-1; CDR3 protein: CASSLFEADEQFF
CDR3 length: 16; V gene: TRBV21-1; J gene: TRBJ2-1; CDR3 protein: CASSILSGRELNEQFF
CDR3 length: 16; V gene: TRBV5-4; J gene: TRBJ2-1; CDR3 protein: CASSPLGVSSYNEQFF
CDR3 length: 13; V gene: TRBV30; J gene: TRBJ1-1; CDR3 protein: CAWDAGGNTEAFF
CDR3 length: 16; V gene: TRBV4-1; J gene: TRBJ2-7; CDR3 protein: CASSQDRTSGSYEQYF
CDR3 length: 15; V gene: TRBV25-1; J gene: TRBJ2-7; CDR3 protein: CASSVRLAGVYEQYF
CDR3 length: 16; V gene: TRBV2; J gene: TRBJ2-7; CDR3 protein: CASSAVGLTSSYEQYF
CDR3 length: 16; V gene: TRBV14; J gene: TRBJ1-2; CDR3 protein: CASSQDTRLADYGYTF
CDR3 length: 18; V gene: TRBV4-1; J gene: TRBJ2-1; CDR3 protein: CASSQEEQGLAGVNEQFF
CDR3 length: 11; V gene: TRBV20-1; J gene: TRBJ2-3; CDR3 protein: CSAKTGGTQYF
CDR3 length: 11; V gene: TRBV6-5; J gene: TRBJ2-7; CDR3 protein: CATWRPYEQYF
CDR3 length: 13; V gene: TRBV30; J gene: TRBJ2-5; CDR3 protein: CAWRTSGRETQYF
CDR3 length: 20; V gene: TRBV5-1; J gene: TRBJ2-3; CDR3 protein: CASSWGVWDSGALLTDTQYF
CDR3 length: 19; V gene: TRBV6-1; J gene: TRBJ2-4; CDR3 protein: CASSATGTGPLLAKNIQYF
CDR3 length: 16; V gene: TRBV5-6; J gene: TRBJ2-3; CDR3 protein: CASSGGGPKRADTQYF
CDR3 length: 20; V gene: TRBV19; J gene: TRBJ1-5; CDR3 protein: CASSIIGKTGGRIGNQPQHF
CDR3 length: 16; V gene: TRBV14; J gene: TRBJ2-7; CDR3 protein: CASSQAGTGEIYEQYF
CDR3 length: 12; V gene: TRBV13; J gene: TRBJ2-7; CDR3 protein: CASSLRGREQYF
CDR3 length: 13; V gene: TRBV30; J gene: TRBJ2-5; CDR3 protein: CAWQRDGQETQYF
CDR3 length: 13; V gene: TRBV6-5; J gene: TRBJ2-7; CDR3 protein: CASSERDPYEQYF
CDR3 length: 13; V gene: TRBV29-1; J gene: TRBJ1-2; CDR3 protein: CSVDGGPGGRTTF
CDR3 length: 14; V gene: TRBV11-3; J gene: TRBJ2-3; CDR3 protein: CASSPDSYTDTQYF
CDR3 length: 20; V gene: TRBV18; J gene: TRBJ1-5; CDR3 protein: CASSRDSGSHPRGCNQPQHF
CDR3 length: 16; V gene: TRBV9; J gene: TRBJ1-2; CDR3 protein: CASSPRPAQEHYGYTF
CDR3 length: 14; V gene: TRBV23-1; J gene: TRBJ2-6; CDR3 protein: CASSQPSGANVLTF
CDR3 length: 15; V gene: TRBV6-5; J gene: TRBJ2-7; CDR3 protein: CASRQTSVAHYKQYF
CDR3 length: 15; V gene: TRBV25-1; J gene: TRBJ2-1; CDR3 protein: CASAHRELSYNEQFF
CDR3 length: 19; V gene: TRBV15; J gene: TRBJ2-1; CDR3 protein: CATSRDRESGSSRYNEQFF
CDR3 length: 15; V gene: TRBV28; J gene: TRBJ2-2; CDR3 protein: CASSLLETNTGELFF
CDR3 length: 16; V gene: TRBV11-2; J gene: TRBJ2-6; CDR3 protein: CASSWGDRAGANVLTF
CDR3 length: 18; V gene: TRBV4-1; J gene: TRBJ2-2; CDR3 protein: CASSVEGTSGSFTGELFF
CDR3 length: 16; V gene: TRBV9; J gene: TRBJ1-2; CDR3 protein: CASSVASTGEENGYTF
CDR3 length: 15; V gene: TRBV10-2; J gene: TRBJ2-3; CDR3 protein: CASSEDRGLPDTQYF
CDR3 length: 11; V gene: TRBV10-3; J gene: TRBJ2-1; CDR3 protein: CASRGDNEQFF
CDR3 length: 16; V gene: TRBV21-1; J gene: TRBJ2-1; CDR3 protein: CASSKAGKGLGNEQFF
CDR3 length: 14; V gene: TRBV15; J gene: TRBJ2-3; CDR3 protein: CATSRDAVRPTQYF
CDR3 length: 17; V gene: TRBV4-1; J gene: TRBJ1-4; CDR3 protein: CASSQESKGDSHEKLFF